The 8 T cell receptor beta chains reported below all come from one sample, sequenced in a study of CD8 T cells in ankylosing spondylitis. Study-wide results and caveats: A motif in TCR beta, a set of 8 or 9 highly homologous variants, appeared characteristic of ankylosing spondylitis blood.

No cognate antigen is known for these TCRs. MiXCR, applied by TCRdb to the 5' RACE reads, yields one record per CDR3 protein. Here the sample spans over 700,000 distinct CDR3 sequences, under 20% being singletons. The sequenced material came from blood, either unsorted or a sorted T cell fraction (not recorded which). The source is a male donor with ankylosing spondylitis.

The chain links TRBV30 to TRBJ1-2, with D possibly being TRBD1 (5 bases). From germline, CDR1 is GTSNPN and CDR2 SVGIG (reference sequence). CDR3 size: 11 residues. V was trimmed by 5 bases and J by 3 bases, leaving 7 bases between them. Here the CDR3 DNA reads TGTGCCTGGTCGGGACACTATGGCTACACCTTC. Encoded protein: CAWSGHYGYTF.

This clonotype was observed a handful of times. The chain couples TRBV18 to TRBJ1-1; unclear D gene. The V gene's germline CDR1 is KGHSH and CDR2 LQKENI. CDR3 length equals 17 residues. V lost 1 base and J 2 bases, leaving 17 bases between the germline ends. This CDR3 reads CASSPLFPGSGNTEAFF. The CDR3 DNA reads TGTGCCAGCTCACCACTCTTCCCCGGGTCAGGAAACACTGAAGCTTTCTTT.

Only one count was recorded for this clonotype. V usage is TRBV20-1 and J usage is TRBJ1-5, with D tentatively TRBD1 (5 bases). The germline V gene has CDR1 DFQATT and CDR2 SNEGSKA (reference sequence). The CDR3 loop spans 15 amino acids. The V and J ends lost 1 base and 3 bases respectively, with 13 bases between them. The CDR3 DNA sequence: TGCAGTGCTAGAGTGGGGCTGTCGTACAATCAGCCCCAGCATTTT. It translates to CSARVGLSYNQPQHF.

Written as DNA, the CDR3 is TGTGCCAGCAGCGTGGGGGGCAAGGGCTATGGCTACACCTTC. Translated, it gives CASSVGGKGYGYTF. This chain links TRBV9 with TRBJ1-2, with D possibly matching TRBD1 (6 bases). This CDR3 has 14 residues. Germline V gene lookup returns CDR1 SGDLS and CDR2 YYNGEE. With 2 bases removed from V and 4 bases from J, the gap between germline ends came to 12 bases.

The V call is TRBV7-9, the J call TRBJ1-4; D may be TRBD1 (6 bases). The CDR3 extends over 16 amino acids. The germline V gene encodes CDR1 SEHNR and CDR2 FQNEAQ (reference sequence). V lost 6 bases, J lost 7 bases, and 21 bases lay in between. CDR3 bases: TGTGCCAGCAGATCACAGGGAGGATCATCGGGTGAAAAACTGTTTTTT. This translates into CASRSQGGSSGEKLFF.

CDR3: CASSRAMTGPAEAFF. In DNA, the CDR3 is TGTGCCAGCAGCCGAGCTATGACAGGGCCGGCTGAAGCTTTCTTT. V usage is TRBV5-4 and J usage is TRBJ1-1; 7 bases map to TRBD1. Unmatched junction bases numbered 12, after V lost 4 bases and J lost 6 bases. CDR1 is SGHNT, CDR2 YYREEE, per germline (reference sequence). CDR3 size: 15 residues. Combining the CDR3 with reference TRBV5-4 and TRBJ1-1 gives the whole variable domain ETGVTQSPTHLIKTRGQQVTLRCSSQSGHNTVSWYQQALGQGPQFIFQYYREEENGRGNFPPRFSGLQFPNYSSELNVNALELDDSALYLCASSRAMTGPAEAFFGQGTRLTVV.

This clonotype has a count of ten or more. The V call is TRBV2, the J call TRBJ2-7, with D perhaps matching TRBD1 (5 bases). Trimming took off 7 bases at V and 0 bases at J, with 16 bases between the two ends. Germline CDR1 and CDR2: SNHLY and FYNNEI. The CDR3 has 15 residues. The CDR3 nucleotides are TGTGCCAGCATAAGGACATACCTTAGCTCCTACGAGCAGTACTTC. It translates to CASIRTYLSSYEQYF.

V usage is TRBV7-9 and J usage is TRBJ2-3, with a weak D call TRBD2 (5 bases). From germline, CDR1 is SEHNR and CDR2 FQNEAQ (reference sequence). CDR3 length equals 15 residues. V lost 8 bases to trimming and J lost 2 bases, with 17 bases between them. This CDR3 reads CASLPYREHTDTQYF. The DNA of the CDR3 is TGTGCCAGCCTCCCGTACCGGGAACACACAGATACGCAGTATTTT.